The 31 T cell receptor beta chains listed next were all sequenced from one sample in a study of PD-L1 blockade in urothelial cancer. As for time point: peripheral blood 6 weeks after treatment start. Profiling relied on immunoSEQ multiplex PCR, and the TCRdb table lists in-frame clones only, not all of them. In the table there are tens of thousands of clones, approximately 84% of which are singletons. Material: PBMCs, obtained around atezolizumab (anti-PD-L1) treatment. Receptors were obtained from a man between 60 and 75 years old with urothelial cancer.

This clone has a count of ten or more. This rearrangement joins TRBV5-5 to TRBJ1-2; 7 nucleotides match TRBD1. V dropped 2 bases and J dropped 4; count of bases not matched to a gene: 8. In germline, CDR1 is SGHKS, CDR2 YYEKEE (reference sequence). The CDR3 sequence is 15 residues long. CDR3: CASSFGQTGSYGYTF. The CDR3 coding sequence is TGTGCCAGCAGCTTTGGTCAGACAGGGAGCTATGGCTACACCTTC.

The chain carries TRBV28 and TRBJ2-1; a weak D match, TRBD2 (5 bases). Deletions cut 7 bases from V and 0 bases from J, with 19 bases between. In germline, CDR1 is MDHEN, CDR2 SYDVKM. CDR3 size: 17 residues. The CDR3 protein is CASINGKAGISYNEQFF. CDR3 coding DNA: TGTGCCAGCATTAACGGGAAGGCAGGAATCTCCTACAATGAGCAGTTCTTC.

V gene TRBV6-1 combines with J gene TRBJ1-3; TRBD1 might be the D (5 bases). V was clipped by 3 bases and J by 0 bases, with 12 bases between them. This CDR3 is built from 16 residues. Germline V CDR1 and CDR2: MNHNS, SASEGT. CDR3 sequence: CASSDLDINSGNTIYF. The CDR3 DNA follows: TGTGCCAGCAGTGATCTGGACATCAACTCTGGAAACACCATATATTTT.

J is TRBJ1-2 and V is TRBV19; D is uncertain. Between the trimmed V and J ends, which lost 7 bases and 6 bases, there was a span of 12 bases. In germline, CDR1 is LNHDA, CDR2 SQIVND (reference sequence). The CDR3 runs 12 residues. CDR3 in DNA: TGTGCCAGTACCCGGGAGCGACATGGCTACACCTTC. Encoded protein: CASTRERHGYTF.

V and J are TRBV6-1 and TRBJ1-4; 10 nucleotides line up with TRBD1. The ends lost 2 bases at V and 5 bases at J; junction bases unmatched: 2. This CDR3 is 15 amino acids long. Germline V gene lookup returns CDR1 MNHNS and CDR2 SASEGT. Written as DNA, the CDR3 is TGTGCCAGCAGTGAACCGGGACAGGGGAATGAAAAACTGTTTTTT. Protein sequence: CASSEPGQGNEKLFF.

This chain connects TRBV10-3 to TRBJ2-6, with TRBD2 matching over 11 bases. CDR3 length equals 18 residues. The V gene's germline CDR1 is ENHRY and CDR2 SYGVKD. V was pared by 5 bases and J by 0 bases, with 6 bases of the junction left unmatched. Here the CDR3 reads CAISNPGLAASGANVLTF. The CDR3 DNA is TGTGCCATCAGTAATCCGGGACTAGCGGCCTCTGGGGCCAACGTCCTGACTTTC.

This chain uses TRBV5-1 with TRBJ2-7; the D gene is possibly TRBD1 (6 bases). The CDR3 length is 15 residues. Germline V gives CDR1 SGHRS, CDR2 YFSETQ. Trimming removed 2 bases at V and 2 bases at J, with 14 bases between. Written as DNA, the CDR3 is TGCGCCAGCAGCTTCCTCCGGGACACAACCTACGAGCAGTACTTC. Translating it yields CASSFLRDTTYEQYF.

The V and J genes are TRBV19 and TRBJ2-7, with D possibly matching TRBD1 (6 bases). Germline CDR1 reads LNHDA; CDR2 reads SQIVND (reference sequence). The CDR3 consists of 14 residues. Trimming left V 6 bases short and J 2 bases short, with 14 bases between. The DNA of the CDR3 is TGTGCCAGTAGCCCCTCCCGGGACACCTACGAGCAGTACTTC. The encoded protein is CASSPSRDTYEQYF.

This chain connects TRBV9 to TRBJ2-3, with a weak D call TRBD2 (6 bases). The CDR3 consists of 16 residues. V lost 4 bases to trimming and J lost 1 base, with 16 bases between them. The germline V gene has CDR1 SGDLS and CDR2 YYNGEE. In DNA form, the CDR3 reads TGTGCCAGCAGCCCTAGGACTATGGGGGGCACAGATACGCAGTATTTT. It encodes CASSPRTMGGTDTQYF.

The rearrangement joins TRBV9 to TRBJ1-3; D gene unclear. V dropped 1 base and J dropped 2 bases, with 10 bases sitting between them. This CDR3 is built from 15 residues. Germline assignment: CDR1 SGDLS and CDR2 YYNGEE. CDR3 DNA: TGTGCCAGCAGCGTACGGCAGGTTCCTGGAAACACCATATATTTT. Its translation: CASSVRQVPGNTIYF.

The CDR3 coding sequence is TGTGCCAGTAGTATTGGGCCGAGCACAGATACGCAGTATTTT. It codes for CASSIGPSTDTQYF. V is TRBV19 and J is TRBJ2-3; no firm D call. Germline V lookup: CDR1 LNHDA, CDR2 SQIVND (reference sequence). The V end was cut by 3 bases, the J end by 0 bases, with 7 bases between. The CDR3 contains 14 residues.

Points on this clone: The junction departs from the called germline gene at one end, perhaps through a read error. J is TRBJ2-3 and V is TRBV15, with D tentatively TRBD2 (6 bases). This CDR3 is built from 15 residues. Germline loops: CDR1 LNHNV, CDR2 YYDKDF (reference sequence). The chain's CDR3 is CATNRRRGSTDTQYF. CDR3 in DNA: TGTGCCACCAACAGACGGCGGGGCAGCACAGATACGCAGTATTTT.

The chain employs TRBV21-1 and TRBJ2-7; the table assigns TRBD1, which was not confirmed against the DNA. TRBV21-1 is assigned pseudogene status. The CDR3 sequence is 15 residues long. As DNA, the CDR3 is TGTGCCAGCAGCCCGGGACAGGGGCCTGACTACGAGCAGTACTTC. This gives the protein CASSPGQGPDYEQYF.

The V and J genes are TRBV19 and TRBJ2-7; D remains ambiguous. V was shortened by 4 bases and J by 3 bases, with 13 bases between the two germline ends. Looked up from germline, CDR1 is LNHDA and CDR2 is SQIVND (reference sequence). The CDR3 covers 14 residues. The CDR3, as DNA: TGTGCCAGTAGTAGTATATTCCCCAGCTACGAGCAGTACTTC. It translates to CASSSIFPSYEQYF.

This chain links TRBV30 with TRBJ2-5; TRBD2 agrees at 9 bases. V dropped 4 bases and J dropped 1; count of bases not matched to a gene: 7. The CDR3 is made up of 15 amino acids. The V gene's germline CDR1 is GTSNPN and CDR2 SVGIG (reference sequence). Here the CDR3 reads CAWTPGRGGQETQYF. For the CDR3, the DNA is TGTGCCTGGACCCCCGGGCGGGGGGGCCAAGAGACCCAGTACTTC.

The rearrangement links TRBV19 to TRBJ1-5; 8 positions agree with TRBD1. The CDR3 extends over 16 amino acids. Unmatched junction bases numbered 13, after V lost 6 bases and J lost 6 bases. Germline lookup yields CDR1 LNHDA and CDR2 SQIVND (reference sequence). This chain's CDR3 is CASRDDRGLVRQPQHF. The CDR3 nucleotides are TGTGCCAGTAGGGACGACAGGGGACTTGTACGTCAGCCCCAGCATTTT.

This clone has a single count. The J gene is TRBJ2-3, the V gene TRBV28; 8 nucleotides agree with TRBD1. From germline, CDR1 is MDHEN and CDR2 SYDVKM. V lost 5 bases and J lost 8; bases outside the gene matches: 9. This CDR3 has 14 amino acids. The CDR3 region is CASSRWDRSLTQYF. Written as DNA, the CDR3 is TGTGCCAGCAGTCGTTGGGACAGGAGCCTTACGCAGTATTTT.

The V and J genes are TRBV7-3 and TRBJ2-3; TRBD2 matches 7 bases. The CDR3 is made up of 16 amino acids. Germline-derived CDR1 and CDR2 are SGHTA and FQGTGA. V dropped 5 bases and J dropped 2; count of bases not matched to a gene: 10. CDR3 nucleotide sequence: TGTGCCAGCAGCCACGGACTAGGTTTTAACACAGATACGCAGTATTTT. Its protein product is CASSHGLGFNTDTQYF.

The CDR3 spells CAWKFTGKDTGELFF. CDR3 nucleotide sequence: TGTGCCTGGAAGTTCACAGGGAAGGACACCGGGGAGCTGTTTTTT. The rearrangement links TRBV30 to TRBJ2-2, with a tentative D call TRBD1 (6 bases). The CDR3 spans 15 residues. The germline CDR1 and CDR2 sequences are GTSNPN and SVGIG (reference sequence). With 4 bases removed from V and 3 bases from J, the gap between germline ends came to 15 bases.

The V and J genes are TRBV6-1 and TRBJ1-5; D not resolved. Germline CDR1 reads MNHNS; CDR2 reads SASEGT. CDR3 length: 15 amino acids. The V end lost 3 bases, the J end lost 3 bases, and 12 bases lay between the germline ends. This chain's CDR3 is CASSDYVQDNQPQHF. In nucleotides, the CDR3 is TGTGCCAGCAGTGACTACGTCCAGGACAATCAGCCCCAGCATTTT.

The chain couples TRBV5-1 to TRBJ1-1, with 9 bases aligning to TRBD1. The germline V gene encodes CDR1 SGHRS and CDR2 YFSETQ. The CDR3 is 16 residues long. The trim removed 2 bases at V and 4 bases at J, leaving 9 bases unmatched. For the CDR3, the DNA is TGCGCCAGCAGCTTAAACAGGGGGCGTTGGAGCACTGAAGCTTTCTTT. Translation: CASSLNRGRWSTEAFF.

The chain joins TRBV4-2 to TRBJ2-7; 9 bases are a match to TRBD1. Germline V gene lookup returns CDR1 LGHNA and CDR2 YNFKEQ. The CDR3 runs 17 residues. The V gene end was trimmed by 1 base and the J gene end by 3 bases; junction bases not matched to a gene: 10. The CDR3 loop reads CASSQARGGQGSYEQYF. The CDR3 DNA reads as TGTGCCAGCAGCCAAGCCAGAGGGGGACAGGGTAGCTACGAGCAGTACTTC.

This sequence joins TRBV2 and TRBJ2-3, with TRBD2 matching over 12 bases. CDR3 length: 17 amino acids. Germline CDR1 is SNHLY and CDR2 is FYNNEI. Unmatched junction bases numbered 7, after V lost 6 bases and J lost 0 bases. The CDR3 DNA reads TGTGCCAGCAGCCCACTAGCGGGGGGCCAGAGCACAGATACGCAGTATTTT. Protein sequence: CASSPLAGGQSTDTQYF. Complete variable domain (other parts from reference TRBV2 and TRBJ2-3): EPEVTQTPSHQVTQMGQEVILRCVPISNHLYFYWYRQILGQKVEFLVSFYNNEISEKSEIFDDQFSVERPDGSNFTLKIRSTKLEDSAMYFCASSPLAGGQSTDTQYFGPGTRLTVL.

The V and J genes are TRBV7-8 and TRBJ2-4, with D tentatively TRBD2 (5 bases). Germline V gene data show CDR1 as SGHVS and CDR2 as FQNEAQ. V shed 0 bases and J shed 0 bases, with 12 bases lying between them. The CDR3 consists of 17 residues. CDR3: CASSLARVAIAKNIQYF. The CDR3 region has the DNA TGTGCCAGCAGCTTAGCGAGGGTAGCCATAGCCAAAAACATTCAGTACTTC.

This clone was counted a single time. The chain is built from TRBV19 and TRBJ1-2; 11 positions agree with TRBD1. V lost 4 bases to trimming and J lost 4 bases; unmatched junction nucleotides: 2. The CDR3 runs 14 residues. Germline CDR1 and CDR2: LNHDA and SQIVND (reference sequence). As DNA, the CDR3 is TGTGCCAGTAGTACGGGGACAGGGGGCTATGGCTACACCTTC. Its translation is CASSTGTGGYGYTF. The full variable domain, in which reference TRBV19 and TRBJ1-2 provide the parts outside the CDR3, is DGGITQSPKYLFRKEGQNVTLSCEQNLNHDAMYWYRQDPGQGLRLIYYSQIVNDFQKGDIAEGYSVSREKKESFPLTVTSAQKNPTAFYLCASSTGTGGYGYTFGSGTRLTVV.

This chain links TRBV5-1 with TRBJ2-1; TRBD2 might be the D (6 bases). Germline lookup yields CDR1 SGHRS and CDR2 YFSETQ. CDR3 length: 15 amino acids. V was pared by 3 bases and J by 4 bases, with 14 bases between. The CDR3 DNA reads as TGCGCCAGCAGCTCTTACGCGGGGAGGTACAATGAGCAGTTCTTC. Its translation: CASSSYAGRYNEQFF.

The chain employs TRBV29-1 and TRBJ2-1; a weak D match, TRBD1 (5 bases). The CDR3 consists of 14 residues. From germline, CDR1 is SQVTM and CDR2 ANQGSEA. Deletions cut 5 bases from V and 2 bases from J, with 13 bases between. This CDR3 is CSVLQVGTYNEQFF. DNA of the CDR3: TGCAGCGTTTTACAGGTAGGGACCTACAATGAGCAGTTCTTC.

This rearrangement joins TRBV7-9 to TRBJ1-2, with TRBD1 matching over 7 bases. The CDR3 totals 15 residues. Losses at the gene ends were 4 bases for V and 5 bases for J; bases not matched to a gene: 10. Germline V gene sequence: CDR1 SEHNR, CDR2 FQNEAQ (reference sequence). CDR3 protein: CASSSRVGGVYGYTF. The CDR3 DNA is TGTGCCAGCAGCTCGAGAGTAGGGGGCGTGTATGGCTACACCTTC.

This sequence joins TRBV6-1 and TRBJ1-5; 8 nucleotides align to TRBD1. Germline CDR1 and CDR2: MNHNS and SASEGT. V dropped 1 base and J dropped 5; count of bases not matched to a gene: 4. The CDR3 length is 15 residues. CDR3 protein: CASSEGTGTDQPQHF. The CDR3 nucleotides read TGTGCCAGCAGTGAAGGGACAGGGACGGATCAGCCCCAGCATTTT.

The genes are TRBV15 and TRBJ2-4, with 7 bases fitting TRBD1. Germline V gives CDR1 LNHNV, CDR2 YYDKDF (reference sequence). Germline trimming cut 0 bases from V and 2 bases from J; bases unmatched to any gene: 7. This CDR3 contains 17 residues. The CDR3 sequence is CATSRDRAQGTKNIQYF. The DNA of the CDR3 is TGTGCCACCAGCAGAGACCGAGCACAGGGGACCAAAAACATTCAGTACTTC.

The V and J genes are TRBV5-1 and TRBJ2-3; TRBD2 agrees at 7 bases. CDR1 is SGHRS, CDR2 YFSETQ, per germline. This CDR3 comprises 16 residues. With 7 bases clipped from V and 2 bases from J, the junction kept 13 bases outside the gene matches. This chain's CDR3 is CASSTAGVTLTDTQYF. In nucleotides, the CDR3 is TGCGCCAGCTCCACGGCGGGGGTGACACTCACAGATACGCAGTATTTT.